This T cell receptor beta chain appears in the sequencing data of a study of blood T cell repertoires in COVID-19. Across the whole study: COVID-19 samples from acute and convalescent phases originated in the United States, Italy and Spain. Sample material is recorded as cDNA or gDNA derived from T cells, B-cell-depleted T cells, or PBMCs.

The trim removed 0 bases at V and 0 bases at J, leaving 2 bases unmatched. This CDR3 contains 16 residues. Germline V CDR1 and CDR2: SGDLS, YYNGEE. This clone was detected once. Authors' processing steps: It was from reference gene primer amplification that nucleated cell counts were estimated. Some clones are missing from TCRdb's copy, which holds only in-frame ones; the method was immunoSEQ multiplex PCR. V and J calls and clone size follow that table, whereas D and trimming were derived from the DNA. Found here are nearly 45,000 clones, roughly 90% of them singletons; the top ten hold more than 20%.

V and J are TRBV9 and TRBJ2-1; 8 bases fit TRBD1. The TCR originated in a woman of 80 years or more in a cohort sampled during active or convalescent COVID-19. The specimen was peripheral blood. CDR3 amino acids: CASSVGQGSSYNEQFF. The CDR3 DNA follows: TGTGCCAGCAGCGTAGGACAGGGGAGCTCCTACAATGAGCAGTTCTTC.